Presented here are 30 T cell receptor beta chains from one specimen sequenced in a study. Each CDR3 protein gets one entry after TCRdb re-called the 5' RACE reads with MiXCR. The sample shows approximately 8,700 distinct CDR3 sequences, 16% of them seen only once. The sequenced sample was memory CD4+ T cells sorted from blood. Regarding subset: memory CD4+ T cells, CD4+CD45RO+CD25-. Receptors originate from a female donor with breast cancer.

This clonotype rates as medium-sized. The J gene is TRBJ2-3, the V gene TRBV5-1, with no clear D. Germline lookup yields CDR1 SGHRS and CDR2 YFSETQ. V was shortened by 4 bases and J by 6 bases, with 9 bases between the two germline ends. This CDR3 region has 12 residues. DNA for the CDR3: TGCGCCAGCAGCAAGGCCTATGATACGCAGTATTTT. It codes for CASSKAYDTQYF.

This clonotype is labeled as medium-sized. CDR3 coding DNA: TGTGCCAGCAGCCCAAAAGCGGGAGAGGGTATGGCCAAAAACATTCAGTACTTC. This gives the protein CASSPKAGEGMAKNIQYF. The chain carries TRBV9 and TRBJ2-4; the match to TRBD2 covers 8 bases. Germline V gene data show CDR1 as SGDLS and CDR2 as YYNGEE. CDR3 size: 18 residues. J gave up 1 base and V 4 bases, and 13 bases lay outside the gene matches.

This clonotype is medium-sized by share. The chain combines TRBV5-1 with TRBJ2-7; TRBD2 matches 7 bases. The CDR3 is made up of 15 amino acids. Trimming at V came to 2 bases and at J to 0 bases, leaving 5 bases not matched to a gene. Germline CDR1 is SGHRS and CDR2 is YFSETQ. The CDR3 spells CASSLITGGSYEQYF. CDR3 bases: TGCGCCAGCAGCTTAATAACGGGAGGCTCCTACGAGCAGTACTTC.

In this sample, this clonotype is medium-sized (0.01 to 0.1%). This rearrangement joins TRBV11-2 to TRBJ2-7, with D perhaps assigned TRBD1 or TRBD2 (5 bases each). Germline CDR1 SGHAT, CDR2 FQNNGV. Trimming stripped 3 bases from V and 0 bases from J, with 12 bases between. CDR3 size: 15 residues. In DNA form, the CDR3 reads TGTGCCAGCAGCTTGGACGTGGGACCCTCCTACGAGCAGTACTTC. Translation gives CASSLDVGPSYEQYF.

Concerning this clonotype itself: A read error may account for a junction end that differs from germline. V usage is TRBV12-5 and J usage is TRBJ2-1; 8 bases are a match to TRBD2. The germline V gene has CDR1 LGHNT and CDR2 FRNRAP. CDR3 length equals 17 residues. The CDR3 sequence is CASGFQGLADSYDEQFF. As DNA, the CDR3 is TGTGCTAGTGGTTTCCAAGGACTAGCCGACTCCTACGATGAGCAGTTCTTC.

This rearrangement joins TRBV9 to TRBJ1-6; TRBD1 agrees at 8 bases. V shed 4 bases, J shed 7 bases, and the junction held 10 bases outside the gene matches. Germline V gene sequence: CDR1 SGDLS, CDR2 YYNGEE. The CDR3 covers 16 residues. CDR3 in DNA: TGTGCCAGCAGCTCACAGACAGGGGCGTTGAATTCACCCCTCCACTTT. It specifies CASSSQTGALNSPLHF.

Comments on this clonotype: This sequence may be a read error, since a much larger clone differs from it by one base. The gene calls are TRBV30 and TRBJ2-3; D is uncertain. This CDR3 spans 11 amino acids. Deletions cut 2 bases from V and 10 bases from J, with 10 bases between. Looked up from germline, CDR1 is GTSNPN and CDR2 is SVGIG (reference sequence). The CDR3 DNA sequence: TGTGCCTGGAGTAACGGAGACTCGCAGTATTTT. It encodes CAWSNGDSQYF.

This clonotype has ten or more counts. The J gene is TRBJ2-5, the V gene TRBV14; D call uncertain. Looked up from germline, CDR1 is SGHDN and CDR2 is FVKESK. CDR3 length equals 13 residues. Trimming removed 1 base at V and 5 bases at J, with 8 bases between. The CDR3 DNA reads TGTGCCAGCAGCCAAGGTCATGCGGAGACCCAGTACTTC. It encodes CASSQGHAETQYF.

The chain is built from TRBV30 and TRBJ1-6; 8 nucleotides match TRBD1. The CDR3 totals 16 residues. V shed 1 base, J shed 0 bases, and the junction held 2 bases outside the gene matches. From germline, CDR1 is GTSNPN and CDR2 SVGIG (reference sequence). The CDR3 protein is CAWSGTGNSYNSPLHF. CDR3 coding DNA: TGTGCCTGGAGTGGGACAGGGAACTCCTATAATTCACCCCTCCACTTT.

Note on this clonotype: This may be a read error, as it is one base from a much larger clone. The V call is TRBV12-3 or TRBV12-4, the J call TRBJ1-1, with 11 bases matching TRBD1. The length of the CDR3 is 15 residues. The CDR3, as DNA: TGTGCCAGCAGTTTCCTTCGGGACAGGGGGGAAAAAGCTTGCTTT. Amino acid sequence: CASSFLRDRGEKACF.

The rearrangement uses TRBV15 and TRBJ1-5; D gene unclear. The CDR3 spans 8 residues. Germline CDR1 and CDR2: LNHNV and YYDKDF (reference sequence). CDR3 protein: CSNQPQHF. The CDR3 DNA reads as TGTAGCAATCAGCCCCAGCATTTT.

This clonotype has at least ten counts. J is TRBJ2-1 and V is TRBV20-1, with a tentative D call TRBD1 (6 bases). There are 14 residues in the CDR3. V lost 7 bases to trimming and J lost 3 bases, with 16 bases between them. CDR1 and CDR2 (germline): DFQATT, SNEGSKA (reference sequence). The CDR3 DNA reads as TGCAGTGGTCAGGGAAGGGGGTTCTACAATGAGCAGTTCTTC. Encoded protein: CSGQGRGFYNEQFF.

In its sample, this clonotype was seen a few times. It may be a read error: a sequence one base away is much more abundant. The chain employs TRBV2 and TRBJ2-5; D is perhaps TRBD2 (7 bases). The CDR3 consists of 17 residues. Germline CDR1 SNHLY, CDR2 FYNNEI. Here the CDR3 DNA reads TGTACCAGCAGTGAAGCGAGGGGGGGCGCGCGGCAAGAGACCCAGTACTTC. This codes for CTSSEARGGARQETQYF.

There are many counts of this clonotype. This sequence joins TRBV7-3 and TRBJ2-5, with D hard to call. Trimming cost V 5 bases and J 4 bases, with 14 bases left between them. The V gene's germline CDR1 is SGHTA and CDR2 FQGTGA. CDR3 length: 14 amino acids. CDR3 nucleotide sequence: TGTGCCAGCAGCCCCAGGTTGGATTCAGAGACCCAGTACTTC. Translating gives CASSPRLDSETQYF.

This clonotype is categorized as medium-sized (0.01 to 0.1%). The chain carries TRBV19 and TRBJ1-2; the match to TRBD1 covers 7 bases. Germline CDR1 and CDR2: LNHDA and SQIVND (reference sequence). CDR3 length: 16 residues. Losses at the gene ends were 7 bases for V and 2 bases for J; bases not matched to a gene: 13. CDR3 DNA sequence: TGTGCCAGTACCCCGTCGGGACAGCAAGAGAACTATGGCTACACCTTC. As protein: CASTPSGQQENYGYTF.

In regard to this clonotype: The junction shows a germline mismatch at one end, possibly a read error. V usage is TRBV5-6 and J usage is TRBJ1-4, with a possible D match to TRBD1 (5 bases). Germline CDR1 and CDR2: SGHDT and YYEEEE. This CDR3 is built from 15 residues. This CDR3 is CTSSLDSNGGEKQFF. The CDR3 nucleotides are TGTACCAGCAGCTTGGACTCCAACGGGGGAGAAAAACAGTTTTTT. Together with reference TRBV5-6 and TRBJ1-4, the CDR3 gives the full variable domain: DAGVTQSPTHLIKTRGQQVTLRCSPKSGHDTVSWYQQALGQGPQFIFQYYEEEERQRGNFPDRFSGHQFPNYSSELNVNALLLGDSALYLCTSSLDSNGGEKQFFGSGTQLSVL.

This clonotype was counted between two and nine times. The chain employs TRBV12-3 or TRBV12-4 and TRBJ2-1, with 11 bases aligning to TRBD2. The CDR3 covers 15 residues. Trimming took 8 bases from V and 6 from J; bases not matched to a gene: 9. CDR3: CASGITSGSINEQFF. Written as DNA, the CDR3 is TGTGCCAGCGGGATTACTAGCGGGAGTATCAATGAGCAGTTCTTC.

This clonotype was counted ten times or more. The chain employs TRBV18 and TRBJ2-5, with D uncertain. V was trimmed by 3 bases and J by 5 bases, leaving 7 bases between them. Germline lookup yields CDR1 KGHSH and CDR2 LQKENI. The CDR3 totals 12 residues. The CDR3 nucleotides are TGTGCCAGCTCACCGGTCCGGGAGACCCAGTACTTC. Translated, it gives CASSPVRETQYF.

For this clonotype: Since a much larger clone is just one base distant, this may be a read error. The chain carries TRBV11-2 and TRBJ2-2; D uncertain. This CDR3 is 14 amino acids long. CDR1 SGHAT and CDR2 FQNNGV come from the germline V gene. DNA of the CDR3: TGTGCCAGCGGCTTAGATCCCCCGGTCGGGGAGCTGTTTTTT. It is translated as CASGLDPPVGELFF.

Concerning this clonotype: Relative to the germline gene, one junction end is altered; a read error may explain this. The gene calls are TRBV25-1 and TRBJ2-3, with D possibly being TRBD1 (5 bases). The germline gives CDR1 MGHDK, CDR2 SYGVNS. This CDR3 spans 16 amino acids. This chain's CDR3 is CASSELGSGATDTRYF. Written as DNA, the CDR3 is TGTGCCAGCAGTGAATTGGGGTCTGGGGCAACAGATACGCGGTATTTT. The full variable domain, rest sourced from reference TRBV25-1 and TRBJ2-3, is EADIYQTPRYLVIGTGKKITLECSQTMGHDKMYWYQQDPGMELHLIHYSYGVNSTEKGDLSSESTVSRIRTEHFPLTLESARPSHTSQYLCASSELGSGATDTRYFGPGTRLTVL.

Ten or more counts support this clonotype. CDR3 sequence reads: CSARDSGSPYEQYF. CDR3 nucleotide sequence: TGCAGTGCTAGAGATAGCGGGAGTCCCTACGAGCAGTACTTC. V is TRBV20-1 and J is TRBJ2-7; 9 bases match TRBD2. The CDR3 covers 14 residues. The germline gives CDR1 DFQATT, CDR2 SNEGSKA (reference sequence). V trimming: 0 bases; J trimming: 2 bases; junction bases outside the gene matches: 2.

The chain uses TRBV5-5 and TRBJ2-1; 8 bases are a match to TRBD2. Per germline, CDR1 SGHKS and CDR2 YYEKEE (reference sequence). CDR3 length: 15 amino acids. After removal of 0 bases from V and 5 bases from J, the junction contained 4 bases not matched to a gene. The CDR3 bases are TGTGCCAGCAGCTTGGGCGGGACTAGTCACAATGAGCAGTTCTTC. Its translation: CASSLGGTSHNEQFF.

Comments on this clonotype: It may be a read error: a sequence one base away is much more abundant. CDR3 nucleotide sequence: TGTGCCAGCAGCCGAGAGGTGGGAATTCAGTACGAGCAGTACTTC. The encoded protein is CASSREVGIQYEQYF. V gene TRBV4-2 combines with J gene TRBJ2-7; D not resolved. Trimming removed 4 bases at V and 4 bases at J, with 17 bases between. The CDR3 spans 15 residues. Germline CDR1 LGHNA, CDR2 YNFKEQ.

This clonotype is medium-sized (0.01 to 0.1%) by share. The V call is TRBV24-1, the J call TRBJ2-7, with D maybe TRBD2 (7 bases). The CDR3 length is 18 residues. V lost 4 bases, J lost 4 bases, and 25 bases lay in between. CDR1 and CDR2 (germline): KGHDR, SFDVKD. The CDR3 DNA follows: TGTGCCACCAGTGACTCCTCACCTTCGCCCGGGGGGCGGTACGAGCAGTACTTC. It codes for CATSDSSPSPGGRYEQYF.

By share, this clonotype counts as medium-sized. The rearrangement uses TRBV5-5 and TRBJ2-5, with 7 bases matching TRBD1. The CDR3 is 12 amino acids. V lost 8 bases to trimming and J lost 2 bases; unmatched junction nucleotides: 3. Germline V CDR1 and CDR2: SGHKS, YYEKEE (reference sequence). Here the CDR3 DNA reads TGTGCCAGAGGGGGCAGGCAAGAGACCCAGTACTTC. This gives the protein CARGGRQETQYF.

As to this clonotype: As the CDR3 is not closed by the conserved phenylalanine or tryptophan, this likely results from a read error. The DNA is omitted, as the CDR3 cannot be located on it reliably, and the CDR3 follows TCRdb's listing. The chain carries TRBV7-3 and TRBJ1-1; the DNA was not compared with TRBD1, the D call given in the table. Per germline, CDR1 SGHTA and CDR2 FQGTGA. Ends included, the CDR3 has 14 residues. The CDR3 is CASSPGHQNTEAFL.

CDR3 amino acids: CSAKNRAAQFF. DNA for the CDR3: TGCAGTGCTAAGAACAGGGCGGCGCAGTTCTTC. The chain combines TRBV20-1 with TRBJ2-1; perhaps TRBD1 as D (6 bases). CDR3 length: 11 amino acids. The germline V gene has CDR1 DFQATT and CDR2 SNEGSKA (reference sequence). The V gene lost 4 bases and the J gene lost 12 bases, with 13 bases spanning the gap.

This clonotype is judged medium-sized (0.01 to 0.1%). V usage is TRBV2 and J usage is TRBJ1-5, with D maybe TRBD1 (5 bases). Germline loops: CDR1 SNHLY, CDR2 FYNNEI. This CDR3 spans 13 amino acids. With 6 bases removed from V and 6 bases from J, the gap between germline ends came to 12 bases. The CDR3 loop is CASSAGTVQPQHF. CDR3 in DNA: TGTGCCAGCAGCGCAGGGACGGTTCAGCCCCAGCATTTT.

This clonotype is medium-sized within its sample. V usage is TRBV28 and J usage is TRBJ1-2; TRBD1 is a possible D gene (6 bases). This CDR3 comprises 14 residues. The V gene lost 3 bases and the J gene lost 8 bases, with 16 bases spanning the gap. In germline, CDR1 is MDHEN, CDR2 SYDVKM. The CDR3 is CASSLGEGRGGYTF. CDR3 in DNA: TGTGCCAGCAGTTTGGGGGAGGGAAGGGGGGGCTACACCTTC.

This clonotype was counted at least ten times. The genes are TRBV4-3 and TRBJ2-3; maybe TRBD2 (6 bases). CDR3 length equals 12 residues. Trimming took off 2 bases at V and 6 bases at J, with 6 bases between the two ends. Germline V CDR1 and CDR2: LGHNA, YSLEER. CDR3 sequence (DNA): TGCGCCAGCAGCCAAAGCGGGGATACGCAGTATTTT. Amino acid sequence: CASSQSGDTQYF.